This entry features one T cell receptor (beta chain) sequence. It has no known antigen specificity. The input lacks base qualities; no much larger clone sits a single base away. The CDR3 has 14 amino acids, counting the end cysteine and phenylalanine. This entry keeps only the CDR3 DNA: 42 bases, framed from base 1. Looking up the germline V gene yields CDR1 KGHDR and CDR2 SFDVKD. V sheds 4 bases and J sheds 0 bases, leaving 9 bases between their ends. The source of the sample is a study of vaccination and CD4 T cells after COVID-19 (dated by TCRdb to the early 2020s). Regarding the complete study: SARS-CoV-2 positivity had been established in the convalescent patients by nasal swab PCR, and mild disease was recorded in about 9 of these patients and severe disease in one. Culture stimuli were overlapping spike peptide pools from SARS-CoV-2 and from the common cold coronaviruses HCoV-NL63, HCoV-OC43 and HCoV-229E. Control cultures received a CEFX viral epitope pool as the positive control, an HIV-1 Nef peptide pool as the negative control, or no peptide. In the convalescent cohort there were six males and four females, among whom were two Hispanic individuals, seven Caucasians, two Asians and one multiracial person. Post-COVID blood samples from convalescent patients were collected a median of approximately 100 days after diagnosis, with a range of 35 to 161 days. Two doses of either the Pfizer-BioNTech BNT162b2 vaccine (n=8) or the Moderna mRNA-1273 vaccine (n=2) were administered to participants. Post-vaccine blood samples were collected a median of approximately 77 days after the second vaccine dose, ranging from about 13 to 250 days. In under twelve COVID-19 convalescent patients and several infection-naive healthy vaccine recipients, researchers compared the spike-specific CD4+ TCR repertoire from before mRNA vaccination with the repertoire from after. Results and caveats for the whole study, not just this receptor: An increase in the median number of SARS-CoV-2-reactive clonotypes from 21 after infection to some 38 after vaccination was observed, but the change was not found to be significant. The number of convalescent patients in the study was relatively small, and the study did not examine early timepoints following natural infection. Among convalescent patients, a median roughly 90% of the SARS-CoV-2-reactive clones seen after vaccination appeared only after vaccination, which suggests priming specific to the vaccine. Nearly all vaccine-specific clones in convalescent patients (304 of 307) were mono-reactive for SARS-CoV-2 spike rather than cross-reactive with common cold coronaviruses.

The sample's treatment or condition label, decoded: 10-day PBMC culture with coronavirus spike peptide pools or control peptides (ViraFEST assay). The ViraFEST assay, used in the study, expanded antigen-specific T cells with peptide pools and then identified the expanded clonotypes through TCR sequencing. The convalescent patients' positive SARS-CoV-2 PCR tests fell between March and December 2020, which was before the Alpha, Beta and Delta variants emerged in the United States. PBMCs were cultured at around 2 million per well in IMDM supplemented with 5% human AB serum and about 10 IU/ml IL-2, with approximately 9.2 ug/ml peptide pools added. On days 3 and 7, half of the culture medium was replaced with fresh IL-2-containing medium. CD4+ T cells were isolated after 10 days of culture through negative selection using the EasySep CD4+ T cell isolation kit. PBMCs were separated from whole blood using Ficoll-Paque Plus gradient centrifugation and then either used fresh or cryopreserved at -140C. In general, triplicate wells were set up for every culture condition.

Library preparation used PCR. DNA from cultured CD4+ T cells was subjected to TCR sequencing with the Oncomine TCR Beta short-read assay at the Johns Hopkins FTIC core. The QIAamp micro DNA kit was used to extract genomic DNA from the cultured CD4+ T cells. The Oncomine TCR Beta libraries from cultured CD4+ T cells were pooled using unique dual indexes and then sequenced on an Illumina iSeq 100. The source study handled its data this way. Non-productive sequences were removed, and CDR3s not starting with C, not ending with F or W, or shorter than 7 amino acids were discarded. The MANAFEST web application identified antigen-specific clonotypes by comparing peptide-stimulated wells against reference wells and other culture wells. To be called positive, a clone needed an FDR below 0.05, an odds ratio above 5, and a productive frequency above 0.1% in at least two of three replicate wells. Cross-reactive clonotypes were defined as significantly expanded in both SARS-CoV-2 spike wells and at least one common cold coronavirus spike condition. Similarity between CDR3 sequences was evaluated in R version 3.6.1 using Levenshtein distances (stringdist) and unrooted phylogenetic trees (ape). TCRdb trimmed the raw reads at Q25, called clones with MiXCR and kept productive beta chains. Rows are unified per CDR3 protein, each entry keeping the most common DNA and genes. TCRdb, rather than the study authors, made the V and J calls. Present in this sample are around 13,000 distinct CDR3 sequences, 20% to 30% of which were seen just once. The top ten clones comprise 18% of the sample.

The sample in question was CD4+ T cells from blood, cultured in vitro, obtained after SARS-CoV-2 vaccination. This clonotype was sampled from a human donor who had recovered from COVID-19. The chain is made from TRBV24-1 and TRBJ2-7; perhaps TRBD2 is the D gene, with 5 bases matching. The nucleotide sequence is given as TGTGCCACCAGTGAAGGAGGTCTCTCCTACGAGCAGTACTTC. Translation gives CATSEGGLSYEQYF.